This T cell receptor (beta chain) derives from a study of regulatory T cells in long-lasting Graves disease. In the study overall: Treatment with antithyroid drugs for over 5 years, together with positive TSH receptor antibodies, meant persistent Graves' disease. Study-level findings and limits: Peripheral blood was the sole material, not thyroid tissue. TRBV28 was favored in persistent disease, as were TRBJ1-2 and TRBJ2-5.

Time point noted: persistent/refractory GD, antithyroid drugs over 5 years with positive TRAb. PBMCs were the source of the RNA used for TCR sequencing. American Thyroid Association guidelines defined Graves' disease diagnosis. The CDR3 runs 13 residues. Looked up from germline, CDR1 is MDHEN and CDR2 is SYDVKM. J gave up 6 bases and V 7 bases, and 8 bases lay outside the gene matches. Assembly of TCR beta libraries relied on iRepertoire HTBI primers together with Arm-PCR of CDR3 regions. A single record per CDR3 protein comes from TCRdb applying MiXCR to the multiplex PCR reads. The sample gives around 400,000 distinct CDR3 sequences, 23% of which show up once; approximately 28% is in the top ten. This clonotype has at least ten counts. No antigen is known for it.

The TCR sequence derives from a female donor with Graves disease. The J gene is TRBJ2-7, the V gene TRBV28, with 8 nucleotides matching TRBD2. This specimen consisted of peripheral blood mononuclear cells (PBMCs), obtained when the disease was refractory, from a patient treated with antithyroid drugs. CDR3 coding DNA: TGTGCCAGCACTGGCGGGAGGACGGGCGAGCAGTACTTC. This codes for CASTGGRTGEQYF.